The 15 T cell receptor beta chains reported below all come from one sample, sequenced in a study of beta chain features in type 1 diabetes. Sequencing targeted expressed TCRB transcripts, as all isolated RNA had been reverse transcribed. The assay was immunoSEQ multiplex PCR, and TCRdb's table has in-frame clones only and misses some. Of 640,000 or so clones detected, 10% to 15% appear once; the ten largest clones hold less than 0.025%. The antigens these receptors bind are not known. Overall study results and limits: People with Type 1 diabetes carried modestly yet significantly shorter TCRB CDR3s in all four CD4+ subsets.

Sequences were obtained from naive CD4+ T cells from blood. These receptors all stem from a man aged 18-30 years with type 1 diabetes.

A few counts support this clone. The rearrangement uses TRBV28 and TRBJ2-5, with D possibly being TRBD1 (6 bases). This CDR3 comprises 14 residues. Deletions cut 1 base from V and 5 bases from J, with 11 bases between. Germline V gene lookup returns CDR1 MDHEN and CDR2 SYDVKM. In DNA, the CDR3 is TGTGCCAGCAGTTTATTCCAGGGGTGGGAGACCCAGTACTTC. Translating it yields CASSLFQGWETQYF.

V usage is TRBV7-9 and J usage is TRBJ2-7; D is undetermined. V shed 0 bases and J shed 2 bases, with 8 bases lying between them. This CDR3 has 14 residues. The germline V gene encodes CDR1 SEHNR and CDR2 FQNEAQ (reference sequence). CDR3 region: CASSLAGMAYEQYF. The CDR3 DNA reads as TGTGCCAGCAGCTTAGCAGGGATGGCCTACGAGCAGTACTTC.

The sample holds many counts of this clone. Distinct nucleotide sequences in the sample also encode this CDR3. The CDR3 DNA follows: TGTGCCTGGAGTGGCAGGGTTAGCAATCAGCCCCAGCATTTT. Translating gives CAWSGRVSNQPQHF. V usage is TRBV30 and J usage is TRBJ1-5; possible D gene TRBD1, 5 bases. This CDR3 region has 14 residues. V shed 1 base and J shed 0 bases, with 7 bases lying between them. Germline CDR1 is GTSNPN and CDR2 is SVGIG (reference sequence).

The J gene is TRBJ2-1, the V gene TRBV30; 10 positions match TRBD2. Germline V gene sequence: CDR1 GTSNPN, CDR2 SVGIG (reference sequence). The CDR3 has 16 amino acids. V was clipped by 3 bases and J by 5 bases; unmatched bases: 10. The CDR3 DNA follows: TGTGCCTGGAGCCTCAAGCGGGGGGGCCTGAACAATGAGCAGTTCTTC. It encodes CAWSLKRGGLNNEQFF.

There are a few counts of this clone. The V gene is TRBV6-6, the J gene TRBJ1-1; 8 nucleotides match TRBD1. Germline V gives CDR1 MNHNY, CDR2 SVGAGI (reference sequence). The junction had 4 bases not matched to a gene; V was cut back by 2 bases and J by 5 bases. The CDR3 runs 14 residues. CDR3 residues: CASSYRQGKTEAFF. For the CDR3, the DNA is TGTGCCAGCAGTTACCGACAGGGGAAAACTGAAGCTTTCTTT.

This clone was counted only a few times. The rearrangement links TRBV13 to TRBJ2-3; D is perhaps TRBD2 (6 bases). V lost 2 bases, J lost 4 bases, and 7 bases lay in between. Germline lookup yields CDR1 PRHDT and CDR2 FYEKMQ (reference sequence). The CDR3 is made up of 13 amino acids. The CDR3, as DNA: TGTGCCAGCAGCTTAACGGGGGCAGATACGCAGTATTTT. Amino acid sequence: CASSLTGADTQYF.

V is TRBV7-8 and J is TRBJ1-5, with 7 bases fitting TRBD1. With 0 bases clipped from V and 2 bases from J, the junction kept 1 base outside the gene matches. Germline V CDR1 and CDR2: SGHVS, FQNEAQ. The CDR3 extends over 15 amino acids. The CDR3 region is CASSLAGQGNQPQHF. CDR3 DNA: TGTGCCAGCAGCTTAGCCGGACAGGGCAATCAGCCCCAGCATTTT.

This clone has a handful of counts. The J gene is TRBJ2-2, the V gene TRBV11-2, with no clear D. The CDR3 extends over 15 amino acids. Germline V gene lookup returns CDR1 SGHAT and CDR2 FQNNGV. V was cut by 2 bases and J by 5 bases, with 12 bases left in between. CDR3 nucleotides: TGTGCCAGCAGCTTACAAGCCGATTTGACCGGGGAGCTGTTTTTT. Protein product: CASSLQADLTGELFF.

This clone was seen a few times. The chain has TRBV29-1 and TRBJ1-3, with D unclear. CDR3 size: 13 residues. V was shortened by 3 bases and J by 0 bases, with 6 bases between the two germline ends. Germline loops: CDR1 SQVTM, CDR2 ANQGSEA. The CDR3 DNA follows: TGCAGCGTTGAGGTGAGCTCTGGAAACACCATATATTTT. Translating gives CSVEVSSGNTIYF.

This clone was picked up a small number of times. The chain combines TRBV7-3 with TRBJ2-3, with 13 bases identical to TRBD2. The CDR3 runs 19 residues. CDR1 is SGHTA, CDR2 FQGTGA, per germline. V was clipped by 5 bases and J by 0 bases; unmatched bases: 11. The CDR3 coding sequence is TGTGCCAGCAGCCAGGGACTAGCGGGGCGCCTGGCTAGCACAGATACGCAGTATTTT. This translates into CASSQGLAGRLASTDTQYF. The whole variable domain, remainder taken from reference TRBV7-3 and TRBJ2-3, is GAGVSQTPSNKVTEKGKYVELRCDPISGHTALYWYRQSLGQGPEFLIYFQGTGAADDSGLPNDRFFAVRPEGSVSTLKIQRTERGDSAVYLCASSQGLAGRLASTDTQYFGPGTRLTVL.

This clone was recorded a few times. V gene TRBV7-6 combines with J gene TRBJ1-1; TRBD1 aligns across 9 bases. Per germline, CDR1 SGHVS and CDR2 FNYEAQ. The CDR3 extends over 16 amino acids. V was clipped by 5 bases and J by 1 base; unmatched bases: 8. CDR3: CASSVGQGRTNTEAFF. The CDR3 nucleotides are TGTGCCAGCAGCGTGGGACAGGGACGAACGAACACTGAAGCTTTCTTT.

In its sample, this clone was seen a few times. This chain's CDR3 is CASSQPGQVVYTF. CDR3 DNA: TGCGCCAGCAGCCAACCCGGACAGGTAGTCTACACCTTC. V usage is TRBV4-1 and J usage is TRBJ1-2, with 7 bases that match TRBD1. From germline, CDR1 is MGHRA and CDR2 YSYEKL. The V segment lost 2 bases and the J segment 10 bases; nucleotides outside the gene matches: 7. The CDR3 has 13 amino acids.

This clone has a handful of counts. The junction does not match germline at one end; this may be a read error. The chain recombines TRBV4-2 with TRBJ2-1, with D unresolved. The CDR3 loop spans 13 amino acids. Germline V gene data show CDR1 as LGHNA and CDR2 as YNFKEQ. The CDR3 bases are TGTGCCAGCAGTCAAGGCCCCTACAATGAGCAGTTCTTC. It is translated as CASSQGPYNEQFF.

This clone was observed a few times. For the CDR3, the DNA is TGTGCCTGGAGTGTACCGGAGGGAGGTGAAAAACTGTTTTTT. Protein sequence: CAWSVPEGGEKLFF. The chain joins TRBV30 to TRBJ1-4, with D unclear. This CDR3 is built from 14 residues. Germline loops: CDR1 GTSNPN, CDR2 SVGIG (reference sequence). The ends were cut back, 0 bases at V and 7 bases at J, with 12 bases in the middle.

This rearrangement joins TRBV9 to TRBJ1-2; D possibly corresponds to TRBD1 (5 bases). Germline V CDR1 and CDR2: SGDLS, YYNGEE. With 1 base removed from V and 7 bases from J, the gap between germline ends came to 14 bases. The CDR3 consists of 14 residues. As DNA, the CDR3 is TGTGCCAGCAGCGTAATGGCAGGGAGTGGTGGCTACACCTTC. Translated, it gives CASSVMAGSGGYTF.